This record looks at one TCR beta chain sequence and its context. Its antigen is not known. Both 60 Vbeta primers and 13 Jbeta primers went into the PCR. Sequencing was performed with immunoSEQ multiplex PCR; in TCRdb, only in-frame clones are kept and a portion is missing. The table lists around 150,000 clones, around 63% of them singletons. The data originate from a study of cytomegalovirus exposure and HLA in healthy donors. Points from the study as a whole: 16,951 TCR beta sequences were associated with HLA alleles at 0.05 false discovery rate in a later analysis. There were a few CMV-associated chains whose specificity for CMV antigens was confirmed in vitro. An analysis was carried out at a later point. It showed that HLA-associated TCR beta chains were more clonally expanded than equally common non-associated chains.

CDR1 MDHEN and CDR2 SYDVKM come from the germline V gene. The CDR3 totals 17 residues. Losses at the gene ends were 6 bases for V and 6 bases for J; bases not matched to a gene: 12. The CMV serostatus of this donor went unrecorded. This receptor was identified in a human donor in good health. What was sequenced was PBMCs. This chain uses TRBV28 with TRBJ2-7, with 15 positions matching TRBD2. This chain's CDR3 is CASRPRTSGRVGGEQYF. The CDR3 DNA reads TGTGCCAGCAGGCCACGGACTAGCGGGAGGGTCGGTGGCGAGCAGTACTTC.